This entry features one TCR beta chain sequence. The antigen is undetermined. These data originate in a study of blood T cells in healthy people across ages. Points from the study as a whole: The unknown donor CMV status may have confounded expanded clonotype changes. Long-lived donors carried more naive CD4+ cells and greater diversity than aged donors.

The CDR3 extends over 15 amino acids. From germline, CDR1 is SGHVS and CDR2 FQNEAQ. V lost 1 base and J lost 3, with 13 bases in between. A second PCR, run for about 6 to 12 cycles, used a sample-barcoded 5' primer plus a J-beta primer mix. TCRdb reprocessed the 5' RACE reads via MiXCR and lists one record per CDR3 protein. The profile covers roughly 1.9 million distinct CDR3 sequences, with around 40% appearing a single time and 20% to 25% taken by the ten largest. This TCR came from a human donor in good health. Input material: blood. The chain carries TRBV7-8 and TRBJ2-7; D is ambiguous. In nucleotides, the CDR3 is TGTGCCAGCAGCTTAGAACCCTTAGACAACTACGAGCAGTACTTC. Its protein is CASSLEPLDNYEQYF.